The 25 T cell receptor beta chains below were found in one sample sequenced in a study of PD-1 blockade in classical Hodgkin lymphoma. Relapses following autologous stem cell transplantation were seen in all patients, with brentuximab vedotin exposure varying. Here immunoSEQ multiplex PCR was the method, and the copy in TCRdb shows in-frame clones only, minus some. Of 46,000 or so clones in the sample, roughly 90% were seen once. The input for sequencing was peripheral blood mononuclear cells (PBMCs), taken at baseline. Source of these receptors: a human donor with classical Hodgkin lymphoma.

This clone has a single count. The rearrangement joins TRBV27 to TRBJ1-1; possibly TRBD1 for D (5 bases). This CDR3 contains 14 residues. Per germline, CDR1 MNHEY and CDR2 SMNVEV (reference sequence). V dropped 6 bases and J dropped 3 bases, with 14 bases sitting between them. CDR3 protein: CASRRRGRYTEAFF. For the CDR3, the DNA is TGTGCCAGCAGGAGGAGGGGTCGGTACACTGAAGCTTTCTTT.

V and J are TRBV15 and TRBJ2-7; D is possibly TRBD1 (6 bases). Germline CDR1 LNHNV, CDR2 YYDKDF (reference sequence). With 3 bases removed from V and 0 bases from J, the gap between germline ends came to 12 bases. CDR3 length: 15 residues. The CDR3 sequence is CATSSGVGGSYEQYF. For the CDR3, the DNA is TGTGCCACCAGCAGCGGGGTAGGGGGCTCCTACGAGCAGTACTTC. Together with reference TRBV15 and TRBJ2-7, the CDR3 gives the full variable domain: DAMVIQNPRYQVTQFGKPVTLSCSQTLNHNVMYWYQQKSSQAPKLLFHYYDKDFNNEADTPDNFQSRRPNTSFCFLDIRSPGLGDTAMYLCATSSGVGGSYEQYFGPGTRLTVT.

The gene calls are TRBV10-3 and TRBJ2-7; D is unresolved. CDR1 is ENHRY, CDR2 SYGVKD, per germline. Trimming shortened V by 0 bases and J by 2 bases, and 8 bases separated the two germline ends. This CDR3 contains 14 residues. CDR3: CAISESFDPYEQYF. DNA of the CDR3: TGTGCCATCAGTGAGTCATTTGATCCCTACGAGCAGTACTTC.

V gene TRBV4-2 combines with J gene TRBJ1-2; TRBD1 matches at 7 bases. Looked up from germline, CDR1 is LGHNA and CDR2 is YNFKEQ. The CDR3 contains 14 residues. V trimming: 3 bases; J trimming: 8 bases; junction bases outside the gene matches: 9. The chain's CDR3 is CASSHPDRVGGYTF. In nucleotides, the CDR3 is TGTGCCAGCAGCCATCCCGACAGGGTAGGAGGCTACACCTTC.

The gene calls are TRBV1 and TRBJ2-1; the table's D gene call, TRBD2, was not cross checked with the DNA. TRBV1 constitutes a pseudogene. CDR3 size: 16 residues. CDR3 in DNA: TGCACCAGCAGCCAAGATGAGCGGGAGGGCAACGATGAGCAGTTCTTC. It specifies CTSSQDEREGNDEQFF.

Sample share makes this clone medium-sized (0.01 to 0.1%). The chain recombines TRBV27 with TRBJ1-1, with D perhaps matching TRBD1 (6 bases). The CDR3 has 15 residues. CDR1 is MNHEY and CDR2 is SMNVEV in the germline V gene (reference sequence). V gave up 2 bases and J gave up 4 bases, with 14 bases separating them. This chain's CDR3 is CASSLGATGTTEAFF. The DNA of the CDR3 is TGTGCCAGCAGTTTAGGCGCTACAGGGACCACTGAAGCTTTCTTT.

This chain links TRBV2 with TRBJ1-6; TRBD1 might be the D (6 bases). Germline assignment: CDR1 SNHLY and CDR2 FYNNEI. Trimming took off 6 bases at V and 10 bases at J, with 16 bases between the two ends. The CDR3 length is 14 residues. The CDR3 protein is CASRDHREVSPLHF. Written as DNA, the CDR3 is TGTGCCAGCAGGGATCACAGGGAGGTGTCACCCCTCCACTTT.

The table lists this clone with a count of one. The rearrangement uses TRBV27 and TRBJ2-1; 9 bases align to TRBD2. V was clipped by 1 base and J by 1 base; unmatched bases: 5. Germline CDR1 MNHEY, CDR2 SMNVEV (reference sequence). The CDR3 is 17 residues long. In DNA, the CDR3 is TGTGCCAGCAGTTTATACCCAGCGGGAGGATCCTACAATGAGCAGTTCTTC. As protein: CASSLYPAGGSYNEQFF.

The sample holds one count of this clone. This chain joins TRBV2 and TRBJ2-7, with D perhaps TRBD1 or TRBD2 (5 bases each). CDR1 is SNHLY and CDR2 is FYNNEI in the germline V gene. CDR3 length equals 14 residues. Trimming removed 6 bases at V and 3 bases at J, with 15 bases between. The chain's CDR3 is CASRGTWNNYEQYF. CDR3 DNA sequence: TGTGCCAGCAGGGGGACCTGGAACAACTACGAGCAGTACTTC.

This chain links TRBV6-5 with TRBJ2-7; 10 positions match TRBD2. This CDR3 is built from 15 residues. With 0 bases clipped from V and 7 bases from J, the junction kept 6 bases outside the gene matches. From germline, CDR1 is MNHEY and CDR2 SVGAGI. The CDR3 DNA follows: TGTGCCAGCAGTTACTCCGCTAGCGGGAGTGGAGAGCAGTACTTC. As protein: CASSYSASGSGEQYF.

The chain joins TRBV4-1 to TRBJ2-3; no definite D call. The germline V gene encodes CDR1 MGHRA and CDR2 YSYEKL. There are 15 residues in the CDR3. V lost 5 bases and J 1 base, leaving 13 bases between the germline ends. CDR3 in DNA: TGCGCCAGCAGCTCACCCGGGCCTCGCACAGATACGCAGTATTTT. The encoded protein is CASSSPGPRTDTQYF.

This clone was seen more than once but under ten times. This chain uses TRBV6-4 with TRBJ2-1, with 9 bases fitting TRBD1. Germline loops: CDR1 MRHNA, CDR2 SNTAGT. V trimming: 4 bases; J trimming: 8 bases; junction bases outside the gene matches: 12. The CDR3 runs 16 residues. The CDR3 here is CASSGGQGGSSDEQFF. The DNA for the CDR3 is TGTGCCAGCAGTGGGGGACAGGGTGGATCAAGCGATGAGCAGTTCTTC.

The CDR3 nucleotides are TGCGCCAGCAGCTTGGTACAGGACCCCCAAGAGACCCAGTACTTC. Translated: CASSLVQDPQETQYF. The rearrangement uses TRBV5-1 and TRBJ2-5; TRBD1 might be the D (5 bases). Trimming removed 0 bases at V and 1 base at J, with 10 bases between. Germline V CDR1 and CDR2: SGHRS, YFSETQ. This CDR3 comprises 15 residues.

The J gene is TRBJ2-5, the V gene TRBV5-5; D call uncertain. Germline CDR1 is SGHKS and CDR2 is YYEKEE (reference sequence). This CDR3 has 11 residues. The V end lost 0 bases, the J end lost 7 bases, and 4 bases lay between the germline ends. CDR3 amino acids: CASSLGGTQYF. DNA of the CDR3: TGTGCCAGCAGCTTGGGGGGGACCCAGTACTTC. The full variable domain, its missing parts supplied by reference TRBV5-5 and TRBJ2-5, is DAGVTQSPTHLIKTRGQQVTLRCSPISGHKSVSWYQQVLGQGPQFIFQYYEKEERGRGNFPDRFSARQFPNYSSELNVNALLLGDSALYLCASSLGGTQYFGPGTRLLVL.

The DNA for the CDR3 is TGTGCCATCCCGGGGACAGAGTACGAGCAGTACTTC. Its protein product is CAIPGTEYEQYF. The V gene is TRBV7-9, the J gene TRBJ2-7, with 7 nucleotides matching TRBD1. The CDR3 has 12 amino acids. Per germline, CDR1 SEHNR and CDR2 FQNEAQ (reference sequence). Unmatched junction bases numbered 7, after V lost 10 bases and J lost 4 bases.

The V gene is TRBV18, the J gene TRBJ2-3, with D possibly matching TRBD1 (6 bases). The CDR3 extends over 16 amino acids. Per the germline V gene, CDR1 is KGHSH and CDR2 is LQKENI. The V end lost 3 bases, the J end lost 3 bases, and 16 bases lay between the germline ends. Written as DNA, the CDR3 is TGTGCCAGCTCACCCAATCCTGGGGGCCTAACAGATACGCAGTATTTT. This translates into CASSPNPGGLTDTQYF.

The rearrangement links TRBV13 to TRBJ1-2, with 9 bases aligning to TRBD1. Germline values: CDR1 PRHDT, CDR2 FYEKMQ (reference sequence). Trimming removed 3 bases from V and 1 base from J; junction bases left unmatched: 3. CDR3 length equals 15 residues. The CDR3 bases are TGTGCCAGCAGCTTCGACAGGGGGGTTAACTATGGCTACACCTTC. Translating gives CASSFDRGVNYGYTF. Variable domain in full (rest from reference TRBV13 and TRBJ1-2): AAGVIQSPRHLIKEKRETATLKCYPIPRHDTVYWYQQGPGQDPQFLISFYEKMQSDKGSIPDRFSAQQFSDYHSELNMSSLELGDSALYFCASSFDRGVNYGYTFGSGTRLTVV.

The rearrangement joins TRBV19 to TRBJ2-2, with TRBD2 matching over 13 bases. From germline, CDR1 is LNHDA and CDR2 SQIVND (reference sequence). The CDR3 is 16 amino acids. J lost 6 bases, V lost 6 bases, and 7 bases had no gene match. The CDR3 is CASRGLAGSGPGELFF. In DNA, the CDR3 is TGTGCCAGTAGGGGACTAGCGGGGAGTGGCCCCGGGGAGCTGTTTTTT. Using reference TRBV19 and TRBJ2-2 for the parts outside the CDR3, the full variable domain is DGGITQSPKYLFRKEGQNVTLSCEQNLNHDAMYWYRQDPGQGLRLIYYSQIVNDFQKGDIAEGYSVSREKKESFPLTVTSAQKNPTAFYLCASRGLAGSGPGELFFGEGSRLTVL.

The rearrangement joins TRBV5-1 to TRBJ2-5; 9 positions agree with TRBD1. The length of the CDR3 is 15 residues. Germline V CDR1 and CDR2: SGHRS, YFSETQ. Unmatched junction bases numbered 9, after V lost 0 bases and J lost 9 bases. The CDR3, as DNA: TGCGCCAGCAGCTTGGAGGGACAGGGCCTTGGGGCCCAGTACTTC. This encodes CASSLEGQGLGAQYF.

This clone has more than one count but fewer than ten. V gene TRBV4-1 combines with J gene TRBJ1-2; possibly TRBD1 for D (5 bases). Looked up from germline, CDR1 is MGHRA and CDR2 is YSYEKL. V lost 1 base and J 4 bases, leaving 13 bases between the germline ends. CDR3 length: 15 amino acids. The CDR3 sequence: CASSQAATASYGYTF. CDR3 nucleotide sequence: TGCGCCAGCAGCCAAGCCGCGACAGCCAGCTATGGCTACACCTTC.

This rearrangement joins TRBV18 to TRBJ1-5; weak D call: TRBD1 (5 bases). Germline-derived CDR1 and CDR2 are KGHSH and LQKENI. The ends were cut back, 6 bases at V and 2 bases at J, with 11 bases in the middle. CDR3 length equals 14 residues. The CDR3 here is CASSPGGGNQPQHF. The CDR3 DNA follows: TGTGCCAGCTCTCCCGGGGGGGGCAATCAGCCCCAGCATTTT.

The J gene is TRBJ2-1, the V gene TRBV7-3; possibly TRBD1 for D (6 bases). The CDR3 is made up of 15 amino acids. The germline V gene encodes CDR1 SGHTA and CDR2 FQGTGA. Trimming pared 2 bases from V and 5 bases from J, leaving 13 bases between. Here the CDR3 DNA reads TGTGCCAGCAGCTTATCCCCCGGGACAAACAATGAGCAGTTCTTC. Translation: CASSLSPGTNNEQFF.

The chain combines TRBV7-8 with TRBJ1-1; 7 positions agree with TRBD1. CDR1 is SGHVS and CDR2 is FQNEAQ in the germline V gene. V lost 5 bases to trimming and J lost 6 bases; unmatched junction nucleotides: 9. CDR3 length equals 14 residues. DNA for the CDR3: TGTGCCAGCAGCCTTCAGACAGGGAGGTCTGAAGCTTTCTTT. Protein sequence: CASSLQTGRSEAFF.

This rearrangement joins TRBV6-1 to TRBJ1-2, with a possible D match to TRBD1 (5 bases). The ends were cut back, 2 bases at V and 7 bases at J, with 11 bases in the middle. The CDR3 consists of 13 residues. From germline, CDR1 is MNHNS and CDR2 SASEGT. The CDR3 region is CASSEPGLRGYTF. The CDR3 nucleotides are TGTGCCAGCAGTGAACCAGGGTTGCGTGGCTACACCTTC.

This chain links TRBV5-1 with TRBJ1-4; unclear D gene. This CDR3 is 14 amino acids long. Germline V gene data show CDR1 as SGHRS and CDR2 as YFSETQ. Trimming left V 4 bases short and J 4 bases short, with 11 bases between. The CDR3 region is CASSPQTDNEKLFF. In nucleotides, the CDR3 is TGCGCCAGCAGCCCGCAGACGGATAATGAAAAACTGTTTTTT.